This T cell receptor beta chain was observed in a study of T cells in Graves' hyperthyroidism and ophthalmopathy. Study conclusions and caveats: Onset of ophthalmopathy came a median around 6.5 months after the model predicted it. Expanded thyroid clonotypes (above 0.001) were mostly also found in blood.

The sample holds one count of this clonotype. Its target is unknown. There were TCR beta CDR3 regions amplified from RNA transcripts. RT-PCR in the first round (using the HTBI primer set) targeted the TCR CDR3. TCRdb used MiXCR to reprocess the multiplex PCR reads, holding one entry per CDR3 protein. Of about 52,000 distinct CDR3 sequences in the sample, roughly half were seen once. The germline V and J ends were trimmed by 3 bases and 8 bases, with 7 bases remaining between them. Germline CDR1 SGHTA, CDR2 FQGNSA. The CDR3 totals 12 residues. For ophthalmopathy patients, the Clinical Activity Score was at least 3 and the NOSPECS grade at least 4; duration was under 3 months. Uncontrolled infection, other autoimmune disease, pregnancy or lactation led to exclusion.

Material: blood. The origin of this receptor is a woman aged 45-59 years with Graves' ophthalmopathy. V gene TRBV7-2 combines with J gene TRBJ2-2, with D uncertain. This CDR3 is CASSFHLGELFF. DNA of the CDR3: TGTGCCAGCAGCTTCCATCTAGGGGAGCTGTTTTTT.